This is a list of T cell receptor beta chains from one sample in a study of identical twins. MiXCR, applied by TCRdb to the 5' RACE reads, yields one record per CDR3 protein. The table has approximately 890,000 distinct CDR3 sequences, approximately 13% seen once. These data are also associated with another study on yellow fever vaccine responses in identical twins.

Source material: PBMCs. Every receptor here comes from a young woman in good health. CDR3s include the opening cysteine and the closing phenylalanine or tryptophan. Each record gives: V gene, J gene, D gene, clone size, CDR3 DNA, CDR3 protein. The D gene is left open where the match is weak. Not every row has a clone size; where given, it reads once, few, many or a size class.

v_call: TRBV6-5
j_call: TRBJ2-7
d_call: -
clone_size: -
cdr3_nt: TGTGCCAGCAGTTACGGGTTGGGCGCGGACGAGCAGTACTTC
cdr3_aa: CASSYGLGADEQYF

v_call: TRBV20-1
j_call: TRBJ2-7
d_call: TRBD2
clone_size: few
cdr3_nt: TGCAGTGCCCGGGTGGCTAGCGGGATCTCCTACGAGCAGTACTTC
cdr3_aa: CSARVASGISYEQYF

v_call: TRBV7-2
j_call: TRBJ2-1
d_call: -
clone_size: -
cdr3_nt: TGTGCCAGCAGCCCGAGGCCTTTCCATGAGCAGTTCTTC
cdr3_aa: CASSPRPFHEQFF

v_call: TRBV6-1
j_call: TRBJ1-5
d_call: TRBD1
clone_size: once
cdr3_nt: TGTGCCAGCAGTGAGCATACAGGGGGGGTTCAGCCCCAGCATTTT
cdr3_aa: CASSEHTGGVQPQHF

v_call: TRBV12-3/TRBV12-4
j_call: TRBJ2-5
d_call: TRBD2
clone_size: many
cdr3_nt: TGTGCCAGCAGTCTTAAGGCAGCGGGGGACTTCCAAGAGACCCAGTACTTC
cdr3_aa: CASSLKAAGDFQETQYF

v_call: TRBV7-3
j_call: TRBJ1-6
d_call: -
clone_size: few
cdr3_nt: TGTGCCAGCAGCTTGGAGGGATCCCGTTCACCCCTCCACTTT
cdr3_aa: CASSLEGSRSPLHF

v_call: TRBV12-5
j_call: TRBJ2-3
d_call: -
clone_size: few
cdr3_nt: TGTGCTAGTGGTTTCCTGTATTTT
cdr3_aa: CASGFLYF

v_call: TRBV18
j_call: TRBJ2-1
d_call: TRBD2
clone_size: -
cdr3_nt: TGTGCCAGCTCACCACCCCTAGCGGGAGGCCCTGAGCAGTTCTTC
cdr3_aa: CASSPPLAGGPEQFF

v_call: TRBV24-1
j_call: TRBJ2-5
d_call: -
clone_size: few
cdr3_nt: TGTGCCACCAGTGACCCCAGTGGACTCCAAGAGACCCAGTACTTC
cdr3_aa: CATSDPSGLQETQYF

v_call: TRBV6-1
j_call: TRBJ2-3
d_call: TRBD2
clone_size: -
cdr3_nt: TGTGCCAGCAGAGCAACGGGGGGGGGTAGGACAGATACGCAGTATTTT
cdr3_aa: CASRATGGGRTDTQYF

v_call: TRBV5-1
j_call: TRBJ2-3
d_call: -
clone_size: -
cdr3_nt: TGCGCCAGCGCTCTACGGGAAGCCTCAGATACGCAGTATTTT
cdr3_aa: CASALREASDTQYF

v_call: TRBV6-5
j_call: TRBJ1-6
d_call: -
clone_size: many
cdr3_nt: TGTGCCAGCAGTTACTCCGCCACCTTAAATTCACCCCTCCACTTT
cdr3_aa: CASSYSATLNSPLHF

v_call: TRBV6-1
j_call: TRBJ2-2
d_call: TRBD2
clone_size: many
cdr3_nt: TGTGCCAGCAGCCTTAGCGGGAGGAACACCGGGGAGCTGTTTTTT
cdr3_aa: CASSLSGRNTGELFF

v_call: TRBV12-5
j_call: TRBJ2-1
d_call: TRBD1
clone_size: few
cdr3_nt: TGTGCTAGTGGTTTAGCGGACAGGGGGTCCTACAATGAGCAGTTCTTC
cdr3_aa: CASGLADRGSYNEQFF

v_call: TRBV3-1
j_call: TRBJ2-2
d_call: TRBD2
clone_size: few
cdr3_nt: TGTGCCTGCAGGTTATCGGCGGGAGGCACGAACACCGGGGAGCTGTTTTTT
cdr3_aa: CACRLSAGGTNTGELFF

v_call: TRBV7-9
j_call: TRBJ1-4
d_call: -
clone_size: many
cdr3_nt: TGTGCCAGCAGCTTAGTCGGGGTGATTGGTGAAAAACTGTTTTTT
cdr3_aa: CASSLVGVIGEKLFF

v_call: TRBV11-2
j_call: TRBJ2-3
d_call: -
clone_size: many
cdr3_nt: TGTGCCAGCAGCTTAGGACCCCCGCTGTCTGATACGCAGTATTTT
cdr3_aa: CASSLGPPLSDTQYF

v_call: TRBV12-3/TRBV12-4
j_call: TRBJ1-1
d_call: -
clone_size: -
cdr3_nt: TGTGCCAGCAGTTTAGCGCTAGGGTTGAACACTGAAGCTTTCTTT
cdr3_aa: CASSLALGLNTEAFF

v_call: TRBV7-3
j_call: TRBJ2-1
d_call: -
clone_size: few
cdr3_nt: TGTGCCAGCAGCTCGACTAGGGCTGAGCAGTTCTTC
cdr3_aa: CASSSTRAEQFF

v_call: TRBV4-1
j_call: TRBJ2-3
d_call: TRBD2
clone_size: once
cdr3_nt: TGCGCCAGCAGCCAAGAGAGACTAGCGGATAGCACAGATACGCAGTATTTT
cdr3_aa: CASSQERLADSTDTQYF

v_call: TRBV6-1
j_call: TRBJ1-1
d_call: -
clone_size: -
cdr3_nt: TGTGCCAGCAGTGATTGGAAGTGGTTGAACACTGAAGCTTTCTTT
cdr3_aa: CASSDWKWLNTEAFF

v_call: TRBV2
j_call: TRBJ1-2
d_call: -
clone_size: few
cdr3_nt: TGTGCCAGCAGCGAGAATGACTATGGCTACACCTTC
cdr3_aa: CASSENDYGYTF

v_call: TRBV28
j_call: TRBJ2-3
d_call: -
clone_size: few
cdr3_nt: TGTGCCAGCTGGGACACCTCGGTGGATACGCAGTATTTT
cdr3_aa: CASWDTSVDTQYF

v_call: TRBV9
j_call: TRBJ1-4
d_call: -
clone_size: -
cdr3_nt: TGTGCCAGCAGCGTAGGACCAGGGGTTAATGAAAAACTGTTTTTT
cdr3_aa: CASSVGPGVNEKLFF

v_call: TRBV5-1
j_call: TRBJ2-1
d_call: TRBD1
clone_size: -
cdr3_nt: TGCGCCAGCAGCTTACCGGGACAGGGCGACTACAATGAGCAGTTCTTC
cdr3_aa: CASSLPGQGDYNEQFF

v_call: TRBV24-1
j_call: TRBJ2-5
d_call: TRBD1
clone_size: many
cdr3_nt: TGTGCCACCAGTGATTTGGAGACAGGGGAAGAGACCCAGTACTTC
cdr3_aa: CATSDLETGEETQYF

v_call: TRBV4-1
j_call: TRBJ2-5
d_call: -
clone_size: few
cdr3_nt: TGCGCCAGCAGCCCCGGACACTTACAAGAGACCCAGTACTTC
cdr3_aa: CASSPGHLQETQYF

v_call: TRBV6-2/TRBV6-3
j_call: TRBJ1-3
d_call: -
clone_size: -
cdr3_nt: TGTGCCAGCAGTTCGACAGTTTCCTCTGGAAACACCATATATTTT
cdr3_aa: CASSSTVSSGNTIYF

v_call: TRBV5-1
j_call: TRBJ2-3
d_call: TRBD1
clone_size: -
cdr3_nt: TGCGCCAGCAGCTTAGGCCGGGACAGGGCTCCAAGCACAGATACGCAGTATTTT
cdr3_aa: CASSLGRDRAPSTDTQYF

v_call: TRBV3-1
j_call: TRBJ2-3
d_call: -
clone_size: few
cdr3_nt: TGTGCCAGCAGCCAAGGAAACGCTCTGGACTTGGGGACAGATACGCAGTATTTT
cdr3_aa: CASSQGNALDLGTDTQYF

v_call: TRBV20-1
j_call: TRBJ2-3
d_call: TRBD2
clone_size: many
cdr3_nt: TGCAGTGCGAAGTCCCCCGGGAGGGGTGCAGATACGCAGTATTTT
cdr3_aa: CSAKSPGRGADTQYF

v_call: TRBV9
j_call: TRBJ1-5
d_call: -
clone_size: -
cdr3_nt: TGTGCCAGCAGCGTAGGGCGCAATCAGCCCCAGCATTTT
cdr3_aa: CASSVGRNQPQHF

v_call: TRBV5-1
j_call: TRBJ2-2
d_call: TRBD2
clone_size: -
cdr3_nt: TGCGCCAGCAGCCGTGGACTAGCGGGATTGGCGAACACCGGGGAGCTGTTTTTT
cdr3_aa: CASSRGLAGLANTGELFF

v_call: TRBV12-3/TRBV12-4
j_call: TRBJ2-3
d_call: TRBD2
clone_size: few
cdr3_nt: TGTGCCAGCAGTTTGCGACTAGCGGGAGGAAATACGCAGTATTTT
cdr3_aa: CASSLRLAGGNTQYF

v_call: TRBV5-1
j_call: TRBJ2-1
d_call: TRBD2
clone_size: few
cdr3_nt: TGCGCCAGCAGCTTGCAAGGACTAGTCGCAATGTATGAGCAGTTCTTC
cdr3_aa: CASSLQGLVAMYEQFF

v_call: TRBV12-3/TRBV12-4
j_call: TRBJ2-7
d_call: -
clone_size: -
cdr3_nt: TGTGCCAGCACCGGTGGCGGGAATCCCAACGAGCAGTACTTC
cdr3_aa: CASTGGGNPNEQYF

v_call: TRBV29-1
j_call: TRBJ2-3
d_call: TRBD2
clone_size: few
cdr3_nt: TGCAGCGTTAACCGACTAGCGGGAACAGATACGCAGTATTTT
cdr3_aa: CSVNRLAGTDTQYF